One sample yielded the 18 T cell receptor beta chains listed below, sequenced in a study of shared clonotypes between healthy human individuals. This table comes from immunoSEQ multiplex PCR, and its TCRdb copy is limited to in-frame clones, with some not included. The data show 2.5 million or so clones, around 94% seen once. Input material: naive CD4+ T cells sorted from blood. Documented subset: CD45RA+ positively selected. The receptor source for this set is a man between 18 and 29 years old in good health.

This clone showed up just once. The chain joins TRBV6-6 to TRBJ2-5; D unclear. CDR1 is MNHNY and CDR2 is SVGAGI in the germline V gene (reference sequence). V shed 8 bases and J shed 5 bases, with 12 bases lying between them. The CDR3 is 12 amino acids. CDR3 bases: TGTGCCAGCCGTTCAAGCTGGGAGACCCAGTACTTC. This gives the protein CASRSSWETQYF.

In this sample, this clone turned up a few times. The chain recombines TRBV19 with TRBJ1-1; D possibly corresponds to TRBD1 (5 bases). Germline values: CDR1 LNHDA, CDR2 SQIVND (reference sequence). V was trimmed by 0 bases and J by 1 base, leaving 12 bases between them. The CDR3 loop spans 16 amino acids. CDR3 bases: TGTGCCAGTAGTATAGATCGGAAGGGACGGAACACTGAAGCTTTCTTT. It yields the protein CASSIDRKGRNTEAFF. The variable domain in full, with the rest retrieved from reference TRBV19 and TRBJ1-1, is DGGITQSPKYLFRKEGQNVTLSCEQNLNHDAMYWYRQDPGQGLRLIYYSQIVNDFQKGDIAEGYSVSREKKESFPLTVTSAQKNPTAFYLCASSIDRKGRNTEAFFGQGTRLTVV.

This clone came up once. This chain connects TRBV27 to TRBJ2-5; the D is unclear. The germline V and J ends were trimmed by 7 bases and 2 bases, with 14 bases remaining between them. The CDR3 runs 14 residues. Germline lookup yields CDR1 MNHEY and CDR2 SMNVEV (reference sequence). The CDR3, as DNA: TGTGCCAGCAAGGAGTACGGAACACAAGAGACCCAGTACTTC. Translated: CASKEYGTQETQYF.

This rearrangement joins TRBV29-1 to TRBJ2-7; 8 nucleotides line up with TRBD1. V trimming: 4 bases; J trimming: 3 bases; junction bases outside the gene matches: 5. This CDR3 has 13 amino acids. CDR1 and CDR2 (germline): SQVTM, ANQGSEA. The CDR3 spells CSVGWTGNYEQYF. In DNA, the CDR3 is TGCAGCGTTGGTTGGACAGGGAACTACGAGCAGTACTTC.

The chain employs TRBV5-1 and TRBJ2-5; D may be TRBD2 (6 bases). Germline CDR1 SGHRS, CDR2 YFSETQ. Trimming shortened V by 3 bases and J by 5 bases, and 20 bases separated the two germline ends. CDR3 length: 16 residues. CDR3 DNA: TGCGCCAGCAGCTGGAGCCTCGGAGCGGGCGGGGAGACCCAGTACTTC. This translates into CASSWSLGAGGETQYF.

V gene TRBV19 combines with J gene TRBJ1-1; 10 bases map to TRBD1. The V and J ends lost 5 bases and 8 bases, in that order; junction bases with no gene match: 14. The germline V gene has CDR1 LNHDA and CDR2 SQIVND (reference sequence). The CDR3 loop spans 16 amino acids. The CDR3: CASSAGTGALETEAFF. The CDR3 DNA is TGTGCCAGTAGTGCCGGGACAGGGGCTCTAGAAACGGAAGCTTTCTTT.

V and J are TRBV13 and TRBJ2-3; TRBD2 agrees at 7 bases. CDR3 length: 15 residues. The ends lost 10 bases at V and 0 bases at J; junction bases unmatched: 10. Germline V gene sequence: CDR1 PRHDT, CDR2 FYEKMQ (reference sequence). The CDR3 region is CATSSPAGSTDTQYF. The CDR3 bases are TGTGCCACTTCCTCCCCAGCGGGAAGCACAGATACGCAGTATTTT.

The J gene is TRBJ2-1, the V gene TRBV2; TRBD2 matches 11 bases. CDR3 length: 16 amino acids. Per germline, CDR1 SNHLY and CDR2 FYNNEI. V gave up 4 bases and J gave up 3 bases; unmatched junction bases: 5. The CDR3 reads CASSGSGTSGYNEQFF. The CDR3 DNA reads as TGTGCCAGCAGTGGAAGTGGGACTAGCGGCTACAATGAGCAGTTCTTC.

V is TRBV9 and J is TRBJ2-2, with TRBD1 matching 10 bases. The germline CDR1 and CDR2 sequences are SGDLS and YYNGEE. This CDR3 contains 16 residues. Trimming at V came to 0 bases and at J to 4 bases, leaving 3 bases not matched to a gene. The CDR3 loop reads CASSVATGGATGELFF. For the CDR3, the DNA is TGTGCCAGCAGCGTAGCGACAGGGGGCGCCACCGGGGAGCTGTTTTTT.

Remarks on this clone: Additional DNA sequences in this sample encode the identical CDR3. DNA for the CDR3: TGTGCCAGCAGTTTATTGGCAGGGGGTTACGAGCAGTACTTC. It encodes CASSLLAGGYEQYF. This chain connects TRBV28 to TRBJ2-7, with 7 nucleotides matching TRBD1. From germline, CDR1 is MDHEN and CDR2 SYDVKM. V lost 1 base and J lost 4; bases outside the gene matches: 4. The CDR3 loop spans 14 amino acids.

This chain links TRBV2 with TRBJ2-5; 9 bases are a match to TRBD1. V shed 6 bases and J 5 bases; nucleotides not matched to a gene: 16. Per the germline V gene, CDR1 is SNHLY and CDR2 is FYNNEI. This CDR3 region has 17 residues. The CDR3 loop is CASSRSSRQGGMETQYF. The CDR3 coding sequence is TGTGCCAGCAGCCGTTCCTCCAGACAGGGGGGGATGGAGACCCAGTACTTC.

This chain joins TRBV4-1 and TRBJ2-3, with D perhaps matching TRBD2 (6 bases). Trimming removed 0 bases at V and 3 bases at J, with 10 bases between. This CDR3 spans 15 amino acids. Germline CDR1 MGHRA, CDR2 YSYEKL. The CDR3 region has the DNA TGCGCCAGCAGCCAAGATTCGGGAGCGACAGATACGCAGTATTTT. It is translated as CASSQDSGATDTQYF.

The rearrangement uses TRBV19 and TRBJ1-3; D unclear. V lost 10 bases and J lost 4, with 20 bases in between. CDR3 length: 15 amino acids. Germline CDR1 LNHDA, CDR2 SQIVND (reference sequence). Here the CDR3 DNA reads TGTGCCACAGAAGATGGAGGAATGGTGGGAAACACCATATATTTT. This gives the protein CATEDGGMVGNTIYF.

The chain couples TRBV6-6 to TRBJ1-5; the D gene is possibly TRBD1 (5 bases). Trimming took 2 bases from V and 9 from J, leaving 17 bases between them. The CDR3 runs 15 residues. Germline V gene lookup returns CDR1 MNHNY and CDR2 SVGAGI (reference sequence). This CDR3 is CASSYGGRAEGPQHF. Here the CDR3 DNA reads TGTGCCAGCAGTTACGGAGGCAGGGCGGAGGGGCCCCAGCATTTT.

The chain recombines TRBV7-2 with TRBJ1-2; D perhaps matches TRBD1 (5 bases). The CDR3 has 15 residues. Trimming cost V 4 bases and J 0 bases, with 12 bases left between them. CDR1 SGHTA and CDR2 FQGNSA come from the germline V gene. In nucleotides, the CDR3 is TGTGCCAGCAGCTCCCCGACAGTGTCTAACTATGGCTACACCTTC. Residues: CASSSPTVSNYGYTF. Looking up the rest from reference TRBV7-2 and TRBJ1-2 gives the full variable domain: GAGVSQSPSNKVTEKGKDVELRCDPISGHTALYWYRQSLGQGLEFLIYFQGNSAPDKSGLPSDRFSAERTGGSVSTLTIQRTQQEDSAVYLCASSSPTVSNYGYTFGSGTRLTVV.

V and J are TRBV5-1 and TRBJ1-6, with a tentative D call TRBD1 (5 bases). There are 18 residues in the CDR3. Trimming cost V 3 bases and J 9 bases, with 25 bases left between them. Germline V gene data show CDR1 as SGHRS and CDR2 as YFSETQ. The CDR3 DNA reads TGCGCCAGCAGCTCAAAACGAGAGGACTACCTGGGGACTTCACCCCTCCACTTT. Encoded protein: CASSSKREDYLGTSPLHF.

V gene TRBV30 combines with J gene TRBJ2-1, with TRBD2 identical over 8 bases. V shed 4 bases and J 8 bases; nucleotides not matched to a gene: 10. The CDR3 spans 14 residues. The germline CDR1 and CDR2 sequences are GTSNPN and SVGIG (reference sequence). CDR3: CAWNGRGAFHEQFF. The CDR3 DNA reads as TGTGCCTGGAATGGGCGGGGGGCCTTCCATGAGCAGTTCTTC.

V is TRBV2 and J is TRBJ2-5; D is uncertain. Gene TRBJ2-7 matches the end of the DNA better, so the J call may be wrong. The germline gives CDR1 SNHLY, CDR2 FYNNEI. The CDR3 is 15 residues long. For the CDR3, the DNA is TGTGCCAGCAGTGAGTTGTCACCCGGTCTGTTCGAGCAGTACTTC. Its translation is CASSELSPGLFEQYF.